These 18 T cell receptor beta chains share one sample of origin, sequenced in a study of T cell responses to AZD1222 COVID-19 vaccine. Only in-frame clones appear in the TCRdb table, and some are missing; sequencing was by immunoSEQ multiplex PCR. The sample carries some 130,000 clones, approximately 92% recorded once. Sequenced material: peripheral blood, taken 28 days after the second AZD1222 dose. The receptors originated from an adult who received the AZD1222 COVID-19 vaccine.

This chain connects TRBV11-2 to TRBJ2-1, with TRBD2 identical over 9 bases. The CDR3 loop spans 16 amino acids. Per the germline V gene, CDR1 is SGHAT and CDR2 is FQNNGV. Germline trimming cut 1 base from V and 8 bases from J; bases unmatched to any gene: 9. In DNA, the CDR3 is TGTGCCAGCAGCTTAGTCCTAGCGGGACTCACGGATGAGCAGTTCTTC. Translating gives CASSLVLAGLTDEQFF.

The rearrangement uses TRBV10-3 and TRBJ1-1; weak D call: TRBD1 (6 bases). CDR1 is ENHRY, CDR2 SYGVKD, per germline. The CDR3 is 12 amino acids. The V end lost 2 bases, the J end lost 11 bases, and 12 bases lay between the germline ends. The CDR3 loop is CAISEGGLGAFF. In nucleotides, the CDR3 is TGTGCCATCAGTGAGGGGGGGCTAGGTGCTTTCTTT.

J is TRBJ1-1 and V is TRBV9, with TRBD1 as a possible D gene (5 bases). V dropped 0 bases and J dropped 2 bases, with 11 bases sitting between them. From germline, CDR1 is SGDLS and CDR2 YYNGEE. This CDR3 spans 15 amino acids. CDR3 protein: CASSVVGVGNTEAFF. The CDR3 bases are TGTGCCAGCAGCGTAGTAGGGGTGGGCAACACTGAAGCTTTCTTT.

The chain employs TRBV19 and TRBJ2-1; D is unresolved. Germline values: CDR1 LNHDA, CDR2 SQIVND (reference sequence). The CDR3 spans 12 residues. Trimming removed 3 bases at V and 2 bases at J, with 2 bases between. This CDR3 reads CASSMAYNEQFF. In DNA form, the CDR3 reads TGTGCCAGTAGTATGGCCTACAATGAGCAGTTCTTC.

The V gene is TRBV6-5, the J gene TRBJ1-2, with 8 positions matching TRBD1. CDR1 is MNHEY, CDR2 SVGAGI, per germline. This CDR3 has 12 residues. The V gene end was trimmed by 6 bases and the J gene end by 10 bases; junction bases not matched to a gene: 7. The CDR3 loop is CASSRQGKDYTF. The CDR3 bases are TGTGCCAGCAGCCGACAGGGGAAGGACTACACCTTC.

The chain carries TRBV6-5 and TRBJ1-1; no reliable D call. This CDR3 is built from 15 residues. Germline lookup yields CDR1 MNHEY and CDR2 SVGAGI. Trimming left V 2 bases short and J 2 bases short, with 12 bases between. CDR3 in amino acids: CASSYLREGNTEAFF. Here the CDR3 DNA reads TGTGCCAGCAGTTACCTCCGTGAGGGCAACACTGAAGCTTTCTTT.

The rearrangement links TRBV7-8 to TRBJ2-2; D is unresolved. Germline V gene sequence: CDR1 SGHVS, CDR2 FQNEAQ. This CDR3 region has 14 residues. V was cut by 4 bases and J by 4 bases, with 10 bases left in between. CDR3 loop: CASSSKVGTGELFF. Here the CDR3 DNA reads TGTGCCAGCAGCTCCAAGGTGGGCACCGGGGAGCTGTTTTTT.

This chain joins TRBV28 and TRBJ2-2; 7 bases line up with TRBD2. This CDR3 is 13 amino acids long. With 3 bases clipped from V and 6 bases from J, the junction kept 1 base outside the gene matches. Germline CDR1 is MDHEN and CDR2 is SYDVKM. CDR3 in DNA: TGTGCCAGCAGTTTTGGGGGGGCCGGGGAGCTGTTTTTT. This gives the protein CASSFGGAGELFF.

The rearrangement links TRBV7-3 to TRBJ2-3, with D uncertain. The ends were cut back, 1 base at V and 2 bases at J, with 4 bases in the middle. This CDR3 is built from 13 residues. CDR1 and CDR2 (germline): SGHTA, FQGTGA. The CDR3 protein is CASSLRITDTQYF. The CDR3 coding sequence is TGTGCCAGCAGCTTAAGGATCACAGATACGCAGTATTTT.

This sequence joins TRBV5-1 and TRBJ2-5, with D possibly TRBD2 on 6 matching bases. CDR3 length: 14 amino acids. V lost 1 base, J lost 2 bases, and 9 bases lay in between. CDR1 is SGHRS and CDR2 is YFSETQ in the germline V gene. DNA for the CDR3: TGCGCCAGCAGCTTGTTGGGGGGTCAAGAGACCCAGTACTTC. It yields the protein CASSLLGGQETQYF.

The chain links TRBV10-3 to TRBJ1-2; D gene ambiguous. V was cut by 6 bases and J by 5 bases, with 10 bases left in between. The CDR3 covers 12 residues. CDR1 and CDR2 (germline): ENHRY, SYGVKD. CDR3 region: CAISDHEYGYTF. Here the CDR3 DNA reads TGTGCCATCAGCGACCATGAGTATGGCTACACCTTC.

The chain combines TRBV11-3 with TRBJ2-5; weak D call: TRBD1 (5 bases). Trimming cost V 5 bases and J 0 bases, with 10 bases left between them. From germline, CDR1 is SGHNT and CDR2 YENEEA. CDR3 length equals 14 residues. The CDR3 spells CASSRRQNQETQYF. CDR3 DNA sequence: TGTGCCAGCAGCCGTAGACAGAACCAAGAGACCCAGTACTTC.

This chain connects TRBV24-1 to TRBJ2-2; D not certain. The length of the CDR3 is 13 residues. In germline, CDR1 is KGHDR, CDR2 SFDVKD. The V gene lost 8 bases and the J gene lost 4 bases, with 10 bases spanning the gap. The CDR3 DNA sequence: TGTGCCACCACCGATTCGGGCACCGGGGAGCTGTTTTTT. Encoded protein: CATTDSGTGELFF.

The chain combines TRBV11-2 with TRBJ2-4, with D possibly TRBD1 on 5 matching bases. This CDR3 has 14 residues. Deletions cut 5 bases from V and 2 bases from J, with 10 bases between. Germline values: CDR1 SGHAT, CDR2 FQNNGV. CDR3 residues: CASSADKTKNIQYF. DNA for the CDR3: TGTGCCAGCAGCGCGGACAAAACCAAAAACATTCAGTACTTC.

The rearrangement uses TRBV5-8 and TRBJ2-3; TRBD1 might be the D (5 bases). V gave up 0 bases and J gave up 2 bases, with 10 bases separating them. The CDR3 sequence is 15 residues long. CDR1 SGHTS and CDR2 YDEGEE come from the germline V gene. CDR3 loop: CASSLGGRPTDTQYF. The CDR3 nucleotides are TGTGCCAGCAGCTTGGGGGGCAGGCCCACAGATACGCAGTATTTT.

The chain recombines TRBV11-1 with TRBJ1-2, with 8 positions matching TRBD1. CDR1 and CDR2 from the germline V gene are SGHAT and FQDESV (reference sequence). V lost 5 bases to trimming and J lost 4 bases; unmatched junction nucleotides: 3. This CDR3 is built from 13 residues. CDR3 nucleotide sequence: TGTGCCAGCAGCGGACAGGGTCCCTATGGCTACACCTTC. This encodes CASSGQGPYGYTF.

CDR3 DNA: TGTGCCAGCAGTCGAAGGAAGGGGACAGAAGCTTTCTTT. Its protein is CASSRRKGTEAFF. The J gene is TRBJ1-1, the V gene TRBV12-3 or TRBV12-4; the D gene is possibly TRBD1 (6 bases). This CDR3 spans 13 amino acids. V lost 5 bases and J 8 bases, leaving 15 bases between the germline ends.

CDR3 in DNA: TGTGCCAGCAGTGAAGCGCCCCGGGACAGGGGGGTCAACTATGGCTACACCTTC. This translates into CASSEAPRDRGVNYGYTF. The rearrangement joins TRBV2 to TRBJ1-2; 11 nucleotides match TRBD1. Trimming cost V 0 bases and J 2 bases; bases outside gene matches: 8. There are 18 residues in the CDR3. Germline CDR1 and CDR2: SNHLY and FYNNEI.